This passage covers 31 T cell receptor beta chains from one sample sequenced in a study of blood T cell repertoires in COVID-19 (dated by TCRdb to between 2020 and 2021). Library preparation was by the immunoSEQ multiplex PCR assay. Held by TCRdb, this immuneACCESS table contains in-frame sequences only and omits some clones. Under half of the omission traces to an unresolved V gene where checked; the cause of the rest is unknown. The sample table holds approximately 64,000 clones, of which about 80% were seen once. Together, the top ten hold roughly 0.83% of the sample. Sequenced material: peripheral blood. The receptor set was obtained from a woman in her seventies with acute or convalescent COVID-19.

Comments on this clone: A much larger clone sits a single nucleotide away, making a read error possible. The same CDR3 can be traced to other DNA sequences in this sample. This chain joins TRBV5-1 and TRBJ2-1; 8 positions match TRBD2. CDR1 and CDR2 (germline): SGHRS, YFSETQ. The V segment lost 0 bases and the J segment 8 bases; nucleotides outside the gene matches: 4. The CDR3 runs 14 residues. The CDR3 region is CASSLGLAGHEQFF. As DNA, the CDR3 is TGCGCCAGCAGCTTGGGGCTAGCGGGCCATGAGCAGTTCTTC.

The chain joins TRBV10-3 to TRBJ1-1; TRBD1 matches 9 bases. This CDR3 is built from 15 residues. J lost 4 bases, V lost 0 bases, and 3 bases had no gene match. The V gene's germline CDR1 is ENHRY and CDR2 SYGVKD. The CDR3 loop reads CAISESSTGGTEAFF. The CDR3 DNA reads as TGTGCCATCAGTGAGTCGTCGACAGGGGGCACTGAAGCTTTCTTT.

The rearrangement joins TRBV27 to TRBJ1-1; the D gene is possibly TRBD1 (5 bases). With 5 bases removed from V and 8 bases from J, the gap between germline ends came to 18 bases. Germline CDR1 reads MNHEY; CDR2 reads SMNVEV (reference sequence). This CDR3 region has 14 residues. CDR3 sequence (DNA): TGTGCCAGCAGTCCGTTATACCAGGGCTCAGAAGCTTTCTTT. This codes for CASSPLYQGSEAFF.

The chain couples TRBV6-1 to TRBJ2-1; 15 nucleotides match TRBD2. The CDR3 spans 20 residues. Germline CDR1 reads MNHNS; CDR2 reads SASEGT. J was trimmed by 3 bases and V by 2 bases; bases with no gene match: 11. CDR3 bases: TGTGCCAGCAGTGAAAGTTTCCTAGGACTAGCGGGAGGGTTCTACAATGAGCAGTTCTTC. Amino acids: CASSESFLGLAGGFYNEQFF.

V and J are TRBV4-3 and TRBJ2-2; 7 nucleotides agree with TRBD1. The germline V gene encodes CDR1 LGHNA and CDR2 YSLEER. V lost 0 bases, J lost 4 bases, and 5 bases stayed unmatched. The CDR3 has 16 residues. The CDR3 region has the DNA TGCGCCAGCAGCCAAGAGCCAGGGGGTGTCACCGGGGAGCTGTTTTTT. Translation gives CASSQEPGGVTGELFF.

The chain uses TRBV30 and TRBJ1-2; 8 bases map to TRBD1. Germline trimming cut 8 bases from V and 3 bases from J; bases unmatched to any gene: 8. Germline-derived CDR1 and CDR2 are GTSNPN and SVGIG (reference sequence). The CDR3 consists of 13 residues. DNA for the CDR3: TGTGCCGGCGGCCAGACAGGGGACTATGGCTACACCTTC. Translation gives CAGGQTGDYGYTF.

The chain joins TRBV2 to TRBJ1-2; 7 bases are a match to TRBD1. Unmatched junction bases numbered 10, after V lost 5 bases and J lost 4 bases. This CDR3 contains 15 residues. The germline gives CDR1 SNHLY, CDR2 FYNNEI. Here the CDR3 reads CASSMGTDPSYGYTF. The CDR3 DNA sequence: TGTGCCAGCAGTATGGGGACAGATCCCTCCTATGGCTACACCTTC.

The CDR3 DNA follows: TGTGCCATCAGCGTCGACAGGAACACTGAAGCTTTCTTT. This codes for CAISVDRNTEAFF. V usage is TRBV10-3 and J usage is TRBJ1-1; a weak D match, TRBD1 (5 bases). V lost 6 bases and J lost 1, with 9 bases in between. The CDR3 extends over 13 amino acids. Germline CDR1 reads ENHRY; CDR2 reads SYGVKD.

The chain uses TRBV19 and TRBJ2-3; 11 positions agree with TRBD1. Germline V gives CDR1 LNHDA, CDR2 SQIVND (reference sequence). The CDR3 runs to 15 residues. J lost 3 bases, V lost 7 bases, and 6 bases had no gene match. The CDR3 spells CASTKGTGGTDTQYF. The DNA for the CDR3 is TGTGCCAGTACCAAGGGGACAGGGGGAACAGATACGCAGTATTTT.

A word on this clone: The identical CDR3 is also encoded by other nucleotide sequences in the sample. The CDR3 protein is CATSRGGGYGYTF. In DNA, the CDR3 is TGTGCCACCAGCAGAGGAGGAGGGTATGGCTACACCTTC. J is TRBJ1-2 and V is TRBV15; D gene uncertain. The CDR3 spans 13 residues. Germline V gene sequence: CDR1 LNHNV, CDR2 YYDKDF (reference sequence). Trimming left V 1 base short and J 5 bases short, with 8 bases between.

The J gene is TRBJ1-2, the V gene TRBV28; D call uncertain. CDR3 length: 11 residues. V dropped 8 bases and J dropped 7 bases, with 11 bases sitting between them. CDR1 and CDR2 from the germline V gene are MDHEN and SYDVKM. CDR3 sequence: CASGRVTGYTF. DNA of the CDR3: TGTGCCAGCGGGAGGGTTACTGGCTACACCTTC.

The gene calls are TRBV7-2 and TRBJ1-1; TRBD1 aligns across 8 bases. This CDR3 has 15 amino acids. Germline CDR1 and CDR2: SGHTA and FQGNSA. Trimming cost V 5 bases and J 0 bases; bases outside gene matches: 5. The CDR3 region has the DNA TGTGCCAGCAGCAACTTGACAGGGGTGAACACTGAAGCTTTCTTT. It specifies CASSNLTGVNTEAFF.

In its sample, this clone was seen a few times. The chain couples TRBV6-2 or TRBV6-3 to TRBJ2-7, with 9 positions matching TRBD2. Germline-derived CDR1 and CDR2 are MNHEY and SVGEGT. The CDR3 is 19 residues long. V gave up 0 bases and J gave up 1 base; unmatched junction bases: 13. The CDR3 nucleotides read TGTGCCAGCAGTTACTCGGGGGACTCTAGCGGGAAAGGGTCCTACGAGCAGTACTTC. Its protein is CASSYSGDSSGKGSYEQYF.

The V call is TRBV19, the J call TRBJ2-1; 13 bases are shared with TRBD2. Germline V gene sequence: CDR1 LNHDA, CDR2 SQIVND (reference sequence). V dropped 1 base and J dropped 10; count of bases not matched to a gene: 7. The CDR3 runs 16 residues. CDR3 protein: CASSIGRPGLAGEQFF. CDR3 DNA: TGTGCCAGTAGTATAGGTCGACCGGGACTAGCGGGGGAGCAGTTCTTC. The entire variable domain, with the rest obtained from reference TRBV19 and TRBJ2-1, is as follows: DGGITQSPKYLFRKEGQNVTLSCEQNLNHDAMYWYRQDPGQGLRLIYYSQIVNDFQKGDIAEGYSVSREKKESFPLTVTSAQKNPTAFYLCASSIGRPGLAGEQFFGPGTRLTVL.

The chain combines TRBV28 with TRBJ1-2, with D perhaps matching TRBD1 (5 bases). The CDR3 consists of 14 residues. Trimming removed 2 bases at V and 3 bases at J, with 10 bases between. Germline CDR1 reads MDHEN; CDR2 reads SYDVKM. The CDR3 is CASSLLSGDYGYTF. DNA of the CDR3: TGTGCCAGCAGTTTACTCTCGGGGGACTATGGCTACACCTTC.

In DNA form, the CDR3 reads TGTGCCAGCAGCCCTCGATACAGCTCCTACGAGCAGTACTTC. It yields the protein CASSPRYSSYEQYF. The V call is TRBV7-2, the J call TRBJ2-7, with unresolved D. This CDR3 region has 14 residues. The germline gives CDR1 SGHTA, CDR2 FQGNSA. V shed 5 bases and J shed 0 bases, with 11 bases lying between them.

The chain carries TRBV30 and TRBJ1-1; D gene unclear. With 6 bases removed from V and 3 bases from J, the gap between germline ends came to 17 bases. There are 14 residues in the CDR3. Germline V gene data show CDR1 as GTSNPN and CDR2 as SVGIG (reference sequence). The chain's CDR3 is CACVRGILDTEAFF. The CDR3 nucleotides are TGTGCCTGTGTGAGAGGGATCTTGGACACTGAAGCTTTCTTT.

J is TRBJ2-7 and V is TRBV3-1 (or the pseudogene TRBV3-2); the match to TRBD1 covers 10 bases. Losses at the gene ends were 4 bases for V and 2 bases for J; bases not matched to a gene: 5. The CDR3 sequence is 15 residues long. Germline loops: CDR1 LGHDT, CDR2 YNNKEL (reference sequence). CDR3 nucleotide sequence: TGTGCCAGCAGCCCTACCGGGACAGGGGCCTACGAGCAGTACTTC. Protein sequence: CASSPTGTGAYEQYF.

There are a few counts of this clone. The chain combines TRBV5-6 with TRBJ2-7; unclear D gene. Germline-derived CDR1 and CDR2 are SGHDT and YYEEEE. The germline V and J ends were trimmed by 5 bases and 0 bases, with 9 bases remaining between them. The CDR3 has 13 amino acids. The chain's CDR3 is CASRQMFSYEQYF. The CDR3 DNA reads TGTGCCAGCAGACAGATGTTCTCCTACGAGCAGTACTTC.

This clone showed up just a few times. The rearrangement uses TRBV10-1 and TRBJ1-1; D possibly corresponds to TRBD1 (6 bases). Between the trimmed V and J ends, which lost 2 bases and 5 bases, there was a span of 9 bases. There are 13 residues in the CDR3. Germline V gene data show CDR1 as WNHNN and CDR2 as SYGVQD (reference sequence). The CDR3: CASSETGRTEAFF. The CDR3 DNA reads as TGCGCCAGCAGTGAGACAGGGCGTACTGAAGCTTTCTTT.

The gene calls are TRBV2 and TRBJ1-2; 9 nucleotides agree with TRBD1. Trimming removed 4 bases from V and 5 bases from J; junction bases left unmatched: 5. The germline V gene has CDR1 SNHLY and CDR2 FYNNEI. The CDR3 has 14 amino acids. The CDR3 bases are TGTGCCAGCAGTGCCCCGGGACAGGGATATGGCTACACCTTC. Its protein product is CASSAPGQGYGYTF.

The chain is built from TRBV28 and TRBJ2-1; D is uncertain. Trimming shortened V by 5 bases and J by 3 bases, and 8 bases separated the two germline ends. CDR1 is MDHEN, CDR2 SYDVKM, per germline. The CDR3 runs 13 residues. The CDR3 DNA reads TGTGCCAGCAGTCCCGGTAGCTACAATGAGCAGTTCTTC. This encodes CASSPGSYNEQFF.

The chain couples TRBV27 to TRBJ2-7; 9 bases fit TRBD1. CDR1 is MNHEY and CDR2 is SMNVEV in the germline V gene (reference sequence). This CDR3 spans 14 amino acids. V was pared by 5 bases and J by 5 bases, with 7 bases of the junction left unmatched. CDR3 loop: CASSTTGGRDEQYF. The DNA for the CDR3 is TGTGCCAGCAGTACGACAGGGGGGAGAGACGAGCAGTACTTC.

This clone has only one observation. V and J are TRBV15 and TRBJ1-1; D remains unclear. Germline loops: CDR1 LNHNV, CDR2 YYDKDF (reference sequence). V dropped 3 bases and J dropped 3 bases, with 8 bases sitting between them. CDR3 length equals 13 residues. The CDR3: CATSSQQDTEAFF. Written as DNA, the CDR3 is TGTGCCACCAGCAGTCAGCAGGACACTGAAGCTTTCTTT. Filled out from reference TRBV15 and TRBJ1-1, the complete variable domain reads DAMVIQNPRYQVTQFGKPVTLSCSQTLNHNVMYWYQQKSSQAPKLLFHYYDKDFNNEADTPDNFQSRRPNTSFCFLDIRSPGLGDTAMYLCATSSQQDTEAFFGQGTRLTVV.

The chain combines TRBV19 with TRBJ1-5, with TRBD1 identical over 8 bases. The V gene's germline CDR1 is LNHDA and CDR2 SQIVND (reference sequence). The CDR3 extends over 15 amino acids. With V trimmed by 4 bases and J by 3 bases, 5 bases remained unmatched. In DNA, the CDR3 is TGTGCCAGTAGTACCGGGACAGGAGACAATCAGCCCCAGCATTTT. Protein sequence: CASSTGTGDNQPQHF.

This chain connects TRBV4-1 to TRBJ1-5, with 7 positions matching TRBD1. J lost 0 bases, V lost 4 bases, and 15 bases had no gene match. The V gene's germline CDR1 is MGHRA and CDR2 YSYEKL. The CDR3 spans 19 residues. The CDR3: CASSRVRDRRSYSNQPQHF. The CDR3 bases are TGCGCCAGCAGCCGGGTCCGGGACAGACGTAGTTATAGCAATCAGCCCCAGCATTTT.

V and J are TRBV15 and TRBJ1-5; TRBD1 might be the D (5 bases). V lost 6 bases, J lost 4 bases, and 10 bases lay in between. The CDR3 is 13 residues long. Germline CDR1 reads LNHNV; CDR2 reads YYDKDF (reference sequence). The CDR3 reads CATSPGPNQPQHF. The CDR3 region has the DNA TGTGCCACCAGTCCAGGGCCAAATCAGCCCCAGCATTTT.

The V gene is TRBV7-9, the J gene TRBJ1-1, with D possibly TRBD1 on 5 matching bases. This CDR3 is built from 13 residues. Looked up from germline, CDR1 is SEHNR and CDR2 is FQNEAQ (reference sequence). V was cut by 2 bases and J by 9 bases, with 13 bases left in between. The CDR3 nucleotides read TGTGCCAGCAGCTTACAGGGCGCAATACAAGCTTTCTTT. It translates to CASSLQGAIQAFF.

The chain combines TRBV5-1 with TRBJ1-1; D not resolved. There are 15 residues in the CDR3. CDR1 and CDR2 (germline): SGHRS, YFSETQ. The V and J ends lost 0 bases and 1 base respectively, with 10 bases between them. The CDR3 reads CASSLAGVANTEAFF. CDR3 coding DNA: TGCGCCAGCAGCTTGGCCGGGGTTGCGAACACTGAAGCTTTCTTT.

This chain uses TRBV7-9 with TRBJ2-7; perhaps TRBD2 as D (5 bases). The length of the CDR3 is 12 residues. Germline V CDR1 and CDR2: SEHNR, FQNEAQ (reference sequence). The V and J ends lost 3 bases and 3 bases respectively, with 6 bases between them. In DNA form, the CDR3 reads TGTGCCAGCAGCTTGGGAGACTACGAGCAGTACTTC. Amino acids: CASSLGDYEQYF.

The genes are TRBV4-1 and TRBJ1-5; no firm D call. The CDR3 contains 16 residues. Looked up from germline, CDR1 is MGHRA and CDR2 is YSYEKL. V gave up 4 bases and J gave up 2 bases, with 15 bases separating them. Here the CDR3 DNA reads TGCGCCAGCAGCCTATCAGGCTGGCTTGGCAATCAGCCCCAGCATTTT. This gives the protein CASSLSGWLGNQPQHF.